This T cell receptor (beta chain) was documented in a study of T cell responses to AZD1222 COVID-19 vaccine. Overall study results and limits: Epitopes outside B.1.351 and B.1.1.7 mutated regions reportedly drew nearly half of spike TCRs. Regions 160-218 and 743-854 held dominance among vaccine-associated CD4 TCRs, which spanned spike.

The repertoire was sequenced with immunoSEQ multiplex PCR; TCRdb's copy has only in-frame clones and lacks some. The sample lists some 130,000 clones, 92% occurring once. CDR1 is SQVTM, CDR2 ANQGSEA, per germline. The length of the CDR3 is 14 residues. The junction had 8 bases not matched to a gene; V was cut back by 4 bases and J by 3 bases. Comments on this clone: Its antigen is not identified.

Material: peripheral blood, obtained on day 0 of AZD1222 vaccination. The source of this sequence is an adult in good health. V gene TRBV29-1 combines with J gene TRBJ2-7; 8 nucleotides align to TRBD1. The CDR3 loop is CSVAWRQGIYEQYF. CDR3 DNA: TGCAGCGTTGCATGGCGACAGGGGATCTACGAGCAGTACTTC.